One and the same sample provided the 9 T cell receptor beta chains below, sequenced in a study of T cell changes during pregnancy in multiple sclerosis. Clones were sequenced by immunoSEQ multiplex PCR, and TCRdb holds only the in-frame ones, with some missing. This sample carries approximately 83,000 clones, roughly 91% of them seen once, and the ten largest clones take approximately 4.7%. The starting material was peripheral blood, obtained in the first trimester of pregnancy. The receptors here all came from a female donor with multiple sclerosis, enrolled in a pregnancy study.

The V call is TRBV19, the J call TRBJ1-2; possibly TRBD1 for D (5 bases). Trimming removed 10 bases from V and 6 bases from J, with 21 bases in between. The germline V gene encodes CDR1 LNHDA and CDR2 SQIVND (reference sequence). The CDR3 is 14 residues long. The CDR3, as DNA: TGTGCCATCCGAGCGCTAGGGGCAGGGAATGGCTACACCTTC. Translating it yields CAIRALGAGNGYTF. Supplemented by reference TRBV19 and TRBJ1-2, the full variable domain reads DGGITQSPKYLFRKEGQNVTLSCEQNLNHDAMYWYRQDPGQGLRLIYYSQIVNDFQKGDIAEGYSVSREKKESFPLTVTSAQKNPTAFYLCAIRALGAGNGYTFGSGTRLTVV.

The CDR3 nucleotides read TGTGCCAGCAGTTCCTCGACAGGGGTGCTTGCCGGCTACACCTTC. Its translation is CASSSSTGVLAGYTF. The chain links TRBV27 to TRBJ1-2, with TRBD1 matching 8 bases. Unmatched junction bases numbered 12, after V lost 4 bases and J lost 8 bases. The germline V gene encodes CDR1 MNHEY and CDR2 SMNVEV (reference sequence). This CDR3 is built from 15 residues.

This chain joins TRBV4-1 and TRBJ2-1; 7 bases are shared with TRBD2. The CDR3 loop spans 14 amino acids. The V segment lost 3 bases and the J segment 6 bases; nucleotides outside the gene matches: 5. Germline V CDR1 and CDR2: MGHRA, YSYEKL. CDR3: CASSHGGSGNEQFF. CDR3 nucleotides: TGCGCCAGCAGCCACGGGGGGTCCGGCAATGAGCAGTTCTTC.

The chain uses TRBV10-3 and TRBJ1-1, with 9 positions matching TRBD1. In germline, CDR1 is ENHRY, CDR2 SYGVKD. V was pared by 4 bases and J by 2 bases, with 5 bases of the junction left unmatched. The CDR3 sequence is 15 residues long. CDR3 amino acids: CAISAPGQGNTEAFF. DNA of the CDR3: TGTGCCATCAGTGCGCCGGGACAGGGAAACACTGAAGCTTTCTTT.

This sequence joins TRBV5-8 and TRBJ1-2, with 9 bases aligning to TRBD1. The germline CDR1 and CDR2 sequences are SGHTS and YDEGEE. The CDR3 runs to 14 residues. V gave up 4 bases and J gave up 8 bases; unmatched junction bases: 9. The CDR3 loop reads CASSAGQGLGGYTF. The CDR3, as DNA: TGTGCCAGCAGCGCGGGACAGGGATTGGGCGGCTACACCTTC.

The chain uses TRBV9 and TRBJ1-1; 10 nucleotides match TRBD1. V shed 4 bases, J shed 3 bases, and the junction held 15 bases outside the gene matches. The CDR3 has 18 amino acids. CDR1 SGDLS and CDR2 YYNGEE come from the germline V gene. The CDR3 region has the DNA TGTGCCAGCAGCCCCCACTGGACAGGGGGAAGGAAAGACACTGAAGCTTTCTTT. Protein product: CASSPHWTGGRKDTEAFF. Based on the CDR3 plus reference TRBV9 and TRBJ1-1, the full variable domain is DSGVTQTPKHLITATGQRVTLRCSPRSGDLSVYWYQQSLDQGLQFLIQYYNGEERAKGNILERFSAQQFPDLHSELNLSSLELGDSALYFCASSPHWTGGRKDTEAFFGQGTRLTVV.

This clone has only one observation. The V and J genes are TRBV6-5 and TRBJ1-1; D is unclear. The CDR3 length is 14 residues. Germline V gene sequence: CDR1 MNHEY, CDR2 SVGAGI. V was cut by 2 bases and J by 4 bases, with 11 bases left in between. In DNA, the CDR3 is TGTGCCAGCAGTTACGACGGGGTGACCACTGAAGCTTTCTTT. It is translated as CASSYDGVTTEAFF.

The chain uses TRBV5-6 and TRBJ2-7; D not resolved. Trimming took off 4 bases at V and 3 bases at J, with 11 bases between the two ends. Germline V lookup: CDR1 SGHDT, CDR2 YYEEEE. This CDR3 spans 13 amino acids. The CDR3 sequence is CASSVGTVYEQYF. CDR3 bases: TGTGCCAGCAGCGTCGGCACAGTCTACGAGCAGTACTTC.

The chain recombines TRBV6-6 with TRBJ2-7, with 7 bases fitting TRBD2. The CDR3 contains 15 residues. With 0 bases clipped from V and 4 bases from J, the junction kept 6 bases outside the gene matches. Germline V gene sequence: CDR1 MNHNY, CDR2 SVGAGI (reference sequence). The CDR3 DNA follows: TGTGCCAGCAGTTACTCGTTCCGAGCGGGGTACGAGCAGTACTTC. It codes for CASSYSFRAGYEQYF.